Listed here are 22 T cell receptor beta chains from one sample, sequenced in a study of metastatic and nonmetastatic thyroid tumors. TCRdb reprocessed the PCR reads via MiXCR. The sample holds about 52,000 clones, roughly 15% seen once. All patients were untreated before thyroid surgery. The sample comprised blood. Every receptor here comes from a female donor with papillary thyroid cancer or a benign thyroid nodule (not recorded which). Some clones in this sample may be carry-over from other donors' samples.

With regard to this clone: A single base separates this from a much larger clone, so it may be a read error. Other DNA sequences in this specimen translate into the identical CDR3. The chain is built from TRBV6-4 and TRBJ2-3; maybe TRBD2 (6 bases). CDR3 length: 13 residues. Per the germline V gene, CDR1 is MRHNA and CDR2 is SNTAGT. Between the trimmed V and J ends, which lost 6 bases and 4 bases, there was a span of 11 bases. The CDR3 spells CASSPSSADTQYF. The CDR3 nucleotides read TGTGCCAGCAGCCCTTCTAGCGCAGATACGCAGTATTTT.

This clone occurred many times. The rearrangement uses TRBV13 and TRBJ2-7; tentatively, D is TRBD2 (5 bases). The V end was cut by 4 bases, the J end by 2 bases, with 15 bases between. The germline V gene has CDR1 PRHDT and CDR2 FYEKMQ (reference sequence). CDR3 length: 15 residues. The CDR3 spells CASSSREGSPYEQYF. CDR3 bases: TGTGCCAGCAGCTCACGAGAGGGATCCCCCTACGAGCAGTACTTC.

At least ten counts were recorded for this clone. The rearrangement joins TRBV28 to TRBJ2-7; 9 bases line up with TRBD2. J lost 6 bases, V lost 3 bases, and 12 bases had no gene match. The CDR3 consists of 16 residues. From germline, CDR1 is MDHEN and CDR2 SYDVKM. The DNA of the CDR3 is TGTGCCAGCAGTTTCGGTCCGGAGCGGGAGGAACCCGAGCAGTACTTC. It is translated as CASSFGPEREEPEQYF.

This clone was seen repeatedly, ten times or more. The J gene is TRBJ2-3, the V gene TRBV6-1; 10 bases are shared with TRBD1. Germline values: CDR1 MNHNS, CDR2 SASEGT. The CDR3 totals 13 residues. Trimming cost V 10 bases and J 6 bases; bases outside gene matches: 7. As DNA, the CDR3 is TGTGCCACAGGGACAGGGGAGACGGATACGCAGTATTTT. Translated: CATGTGETDTQYF.

About this clone: A read error is possible here, since a much larger clone lies one base away. The V call is TRBV5-4, the J call TRBJ1-2, with D tentatively TRBD1 (6 bases). V gave up 0 bases and J gave up 9 bases, with 9 bases separating them. CDR1 and CDR2 (germline): SGHNT, YYREEE (reference sequence). The CDR3 has 12 amino acids. In DNA form, the CDR3 reads TGTGCCAGCAGCTTGGATGACAGGTGCTACACCTTC. Translating it yields CASSLDDRCYTF.

This clone was picked up many times. The chain recombines TRBV30 with TRBJ1-5, with TRBD1 as a possible D gene (6 bases). The CDR3 runs 15 residues. Looked up from germline, CDR1 is GTSNPN and CDR2 is SVGIG (reference sequence). Trimming pared 2 bases from V and 3 bases from J, leaving 14 bases between. In DNA, the CDR3 is TGTGCCTGGAGTAACGCTGGACAGCTCAATCAGCCCCAGCATTTT. Encoded protein: CAWSNAGQLNQPQHF.

This clone was counted only a few times. This may stem from a read error, because a much larger clone lies one nucleotide away. The V gene is TRBV7-2, the J gene TRBJ1-2; TRBD1 matches at 7 bases. From germline, CDR1 is SGHTA and CDR2 FQGNSA. This CDR3 has 15 residues. V was pared by 5 bases and J by 1 base, with 7 bases of the junction left unmatched. The CDR3 loop reads CASSPETGHNYGYTF. DNA for the CDR3: TGTGCCAGCAGCCCAGAGACAGGGCATAACTATGGCTACACCTTC.

The V call is TRBV7-9, the J call TRBJ1-1; 7 bases match TRBD1. CDR3 length equals 14 residues. After removal of 5 bases from V and 12 bases from J, the junction contained 15 bases not matched to a gene. Germline CDR1 is SEHNR and CDR2 is FQNEAQ (reference sequence). CDR3 region: CASSPGTGDARSFF. CDR3 in DNA: TGTGCCAGCAGCCCCGGTACAGGGGACGCTCGGTCTTTCTTT.

This clone was seen many times. The V gene is TRBV12-3 or TRBV12-4, the J gene TRBJ1-4, with D perhaps TRBD1 (6 bases). V was shortened by 6 bases and J by 7 bases, with 21 bases between the two germline ends. This CDR3 is 16 amino acids long. The CDR3 loop is CASSTFGGQGGEKLFF. Written as DNA, the CDR3 is TGTGCCAGCAGCACCTTCGGGGGGCAGGGTGGTGAAAAACTGTTTTTT.

This clone was seen repeatedly, ten times or more. The genes are TRBV5-4 and TRBJ2-1; perhaps TRBD2 as D (6 bases). Germline V gene sequence: CDR1 SGHNT, CDR2 YYREEE (reference sequence). Between the trimmed V and J ends, which lost 2 bases and 0 bases, there was a span of 15 bases. The CDR3 loop spans 17 amino acids. CDR3 bases: TGTGCCAGCAGCTTAGACGTGGAGGGAAGCTCCTACAATGAGCAGTTCTTC. Its protein is CASSLDVEGSSYNEQFF.

In regard to this clone: This clone may be a read error of a much larger clone one base away. The chain uses TRBV3-1 and TRBJ1-3, with D possibly TRBD1 on 6 matching bases. The CDR3 extends over 15 amino acids. CDR1 and CDR2 (germline): LGHDT, YNNKEL (reference sequence). CDR3 nucleotide sequence: TGTGCCAGCAGACAAGATCCAGGGGCTGGAAACACCATATATTTT. This translates into CASRQDPGAGNTIYF.

This clone was detected many times. The chain combines TRBV18 with TRBJ2-5, with TRBD1 matching 10 bases. Per the germline V gene, CDR1 is KGHSH and CDR2 is LQKENI. J was trimmed by 5 bases and V by 3 bases; bases with no gene match: 3. The CDR3 consists of 14 residues. This CDR3 is CASSPGTGDETQYF. CDR3 coding DNA: TGTGCCAGCTCACCCGGGACAGGGGACGAGACCCAGTACTTC.

This chain uses TRBV5-1 with TRBJ2-7; tentative D call: TRBD1 (5 bases). The CDR3 runs to 13 residues. Trimming cost V 3 bases and J 2 bases, with 9 bases left between them. Germline lookup yields CDR1 SGHRS and CDR2 YFSETQ. As DNA, the CDR3 is TGCGCCAGCAGCTATCAGGGTCCCTACGAGCAGTACTTC. Translation: CASSYQGPYEQYF.

This clone was seen ten or more times. J is TRBJ2-7 and V is TRBV24-1; 14 bases map to TRBD2. CDR1 and CDR2 from the germline V gene are KGHDR and SFDVKD. The CDR3 sequence is 16 residues long. The V and J ends lost 4 bases and 5 bases, in that order; junction bases with no gene match: 6. The CDR3 sequence: CATSDPGLAGGNEQYF. CDR3 in DNA: TGTGCCACCAGTGACCCCGGACTAGCGGGAGGAAACGAGCAGTACTTC.

By frequency in the sample, this clone is medium-sized. This chain uses TRBV6-2 or TRBV6-3 with TRBJ2-7; D possibly matches TRBD1 or TRBD2 (5 bases each). The germline gives CDR1 MNHEY, CDR2 SVGEGT. The CDR3 totals 14 residues. Trimming removed 3 bases from V and 6 bases from J, with 15 bases in between. CDR3 region: CASSYPGRRPEQYF. CDR3 sequence (DNA): TGTGCCAGCAGTTATCCGGGACGGAGGCCCGAGCAGTACTTC.

As regards this clone: This may come from a read error, since a much larger clone is one base off. The chain couples TRBV5-6 to TRBJ2-2, with 12 bases fitting TRBD2. CDR1 and CDR2 from the germline V gene are SGHDT and YYEEEE. V lost 2 bases and J lost 5; bases outside the gene matches: 4. The CDR3 has 16 residues. Here the CDR3 DNA reads TGTGCCAGCAGCTTTGGACTAGCGGGGTGGACCGGGGAGCTGTTTTTT. Its protein is CASSFGLAGWTGELFF. Variable domain in full (rest from reference TRBV5-6 and TRBJ2-2): DAGVTQSPTHLIKTRGQQVTLRCSPKSGHDTVSWYQQALGQGPQFIFQYYEEEERQRGNFPDRFSGHQFPNYSSELNVNALLLGDSALYLCASSFGLAGWTGELFFGEGSRLTVL.

This clone was observed many times. J is TRBJ2-5 and V is TRBV28; TRBD2 aligns across 7 bases. The trim removed 3 bases at V and 2 bases at J, leaving 9 bases unmatched. CDR1 and CDR2 (germline): MDHEN, SYDVKM. This CDR3 spans 16 amino acids. CDR3 sequence reads: CASSFGGSGPQETQYF. The CDR3 DNA reads as TGTGCCAGCAGTTTCGGGGGGAGCGGACCGCAAGAGACCCAGTACTTC.

This clone was recorded many times. The rearrangement uses TRBV19 and TRBJ1-2; no clear D. This CDR3 has 12 amino acids. Looked up from germline, CDR1 is LNHDA and CDR2 is SQIVND (reference sequence). The V gene lost 7 bases and the J gene lost 4 bases, with 10 bases spanning the gap. The CDR3 reads CASKESSYGYTF. CDR3 nucleotides: TGTGCCAGTAAGGAGAGTAGCTATGGCTACACCTTC.

The J gene is TRBJ1-2, the V gene TRBV12-3 or TRBV12-4, with 11 bases fitting TRBD1. The V and J ends lost 4 bases and 12 bases, in that order; junction bases with no gene match: 13. The CDR3 is 15 residues long. CDR3 residues: CASSSKADRGPPNTF. The CDR3 bases are TGTGCCAGCAGTTCTAAGGCGGACAGGGGGCCACCCAACACCTTC.

The sample holds many counts of this clone. Different DNA sequences within this sample yield the same CDR3. The DNA for the CDR3 is TGTGCCAGCAGTCGGCTGCCAGGGGGCGGTTCAAGAAACGAGCAGTACTTC. This translates into CASSRLPGGGSRNEQYF. This chain links TRBV6-1 with TRBJ2-7; 8 nucleotides agree with TRBD1. Germline lookup yields CDR1 MNHNS and CDR2 SASEGT. V gave up 5 bases and J gave up 5 bases; unmatched junction bases: 17. The CDR3 runs to 17 residues.

This clone was recorded many times. Other DNA variants within this sample encode the same CDR3. The chain couples TRBV20-1 to TRBJ1-5; D remains ambiguous. Germline lookup yields CDR1 DFQATT and CDR2 SNEGSKA (reference sequence). The CDR3 runs to 12 residues. V shed 1 base and J shed 7 bases, with 8 bases lying between them. The CDR3 bases are TGCAGTGCTAGAGCCATAGGGCAGCCCCAGCATTTT. Translated: CSARAIGQPQHF.

As for this clone: No conserved phenylalanine or tryptophan is present at the end of the CDR3, so a read error is the likely explanation. CDR3 DNA sequence: TGTGCCAGCAGGGCTGGACAGTGCGAAGGAGCTTTCCTT. Its translation is CASRAGQCEGAFL. This rearrangement joins TRBV6-1 to TRBJ1-1; perhaps TRBD1 as D (6 bases). The V end was cut by 6 bases, the J end by 10 bases, with 18 bases between. CDR3 length equals 13 residues. Germline assignment: CDR1 MNHNS and CDR2 SASEGT.